What follows describes a single T cell receptor beta chain. Antigen: not known. A J-beta primer mix and a sample-barcoded 5' primer were used in a second PCR of roughly 6 to 12 cycles. TCRdb called the 5' RACE reads again in MiXCR, with one record for every CDR3 protein. The data contain 600,000 to 1,000,000 distinct CDR3 sequences, 58% of them singletons. Peripheral blood from each donor was collected in a volume of 9.5 to 10 milliliters. Per sample, no less than 5 micrograms of total RNA were extracted. This sample was included in a study of blood T cells in healthy people across ages. Broader study findings: Among T cells, TCR beta diversity per million cells dropped roughly linearly as age rose.

The sequence was collected from a man under 40 in good health. Specimen: blood.

The CDR3 loop reads CASSVGRGIAYEQYF. The CDR3 DNA is TGTGCCAGCAGTGTGGGGAGGGGGATCGCCTACGAGCAGTACTTC. The rearrangement uses TRBV6-1 and TRBJ2-7, with D possibly TRBD2 on 7 matching bases. Between the trimmed V and J ends, which lost 4 bases and 2 bases, there was a span of 15 bases. The CDR3 is made up of 15 amino acids. The germline CDR1 and CDR2 sequences are MNHNS and SASEGT.